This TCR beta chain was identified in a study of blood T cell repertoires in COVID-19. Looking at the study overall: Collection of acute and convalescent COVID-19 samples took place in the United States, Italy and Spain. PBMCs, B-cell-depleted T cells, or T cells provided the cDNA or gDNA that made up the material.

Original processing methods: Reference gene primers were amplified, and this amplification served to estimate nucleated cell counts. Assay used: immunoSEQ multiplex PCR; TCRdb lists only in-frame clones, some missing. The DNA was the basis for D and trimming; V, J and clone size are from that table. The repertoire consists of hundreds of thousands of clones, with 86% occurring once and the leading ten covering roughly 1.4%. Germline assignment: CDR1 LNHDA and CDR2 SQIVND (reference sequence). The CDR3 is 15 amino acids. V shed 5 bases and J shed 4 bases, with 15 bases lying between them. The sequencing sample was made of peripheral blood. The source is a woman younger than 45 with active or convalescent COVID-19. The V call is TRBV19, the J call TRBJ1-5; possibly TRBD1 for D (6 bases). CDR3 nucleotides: TGTGCCAGTAGTTTGAGGCCAGGGGATAATCAGCCCCAGCATTTT. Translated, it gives CASSLRPGDNQPQHF.